These T cell receptor beta chains were read from a single sample in a study of a mutant IDH1 vaccine in newly diagnosed glioma. These TCRs' antigens remain unknown. Sequenced by immunoSEQ multiplex PCR; TCRdb stores in-frame clones only, minus some. The table has about 62,000 clones, roughly 90% seen once. This specimen was PBMCs, taken from a glioma patient whose treatment included an IDH1 peptide vaccine. Receptors originate from a man aged 35-49 years with glioma. Both conserved end residues are part of each CDR3. The D gene is left open where the match is weak. Some rows have no size entry. The others give once, few or many, or a class for an expanded clone.

TRBJ2-1 . TRBV5-1 . TGCGCCAGCAGCTTGGAGGGCAGCAACAATGAGCAGTTCTTC CASSLEGSNNEQFF
TRBJ1-1 . TRBV29-1 . TGCAGCGTTGAGGGGCAACCTCAGAACACTGAAGCTTTCTTT CSVEGQPQNTEAFF
TRBJ2-7 . TRBV7-2 . TGTGCCAGCAGTCCCTCCCCGGGTCCCGGCGAGCAGTACTTC CASSPSPGPGEQYF
TRBJ2-3 . TRBV4-3 . TGCGCCAGCAGCCAAGATACTAGTGTCTCGACGCAGTATTTT CASSQDTSVSTQYF
TRBJ1-2 . TRBV5-4 . TGTGCCAGCAGCTTGCCTTTTAACTATGGCTACACCTTC CASSLPFNYGYTF
TRBJ2-1 . TRBV29-1 TRBD1 TGCAGCGCCCAGACAGGGGGCGGGAACAATGAGCAGTTCTTC CSAQTGGGNNEQFF
TRBJ2-2 . TRBV12-5 . TGTGCTAGTGGTTTTGGGGTTTCGAACACCGGGGAGCTGTTTTTT CASGFGVSNTGELFF
TRBJ1-1 once TRBV11-3 TRBD1 TGTGCCAGCAGCCAGGACAGGGGGAGTACTGAAGCTTTCTTT CASSQDRGSTEAFF
TRBJ1-1 . TRBV29-1 TRBD1 TGCAGCGAATTGAGGGTCAGGACAGGAGAGAAAACTGAAGCTTTCTTT CSELRVRTGEKTEAFF
TRBJ1-2 . TRBV28 . TGTGCCAGCAGTTTGCTTCAGGCGGATGGCTACACCTTC CASSLLQADGYTF
TRBJ1-5 . TRBV19 TRBD1 TGTGCCAGTAGTATAAGACCCGCGGTCAGGGGGCTCGATCAGCCCCAGCATTTT CASSIRPAVRGLDQPQHF
TRBJ2-5 . TRBV11-3 . TGTGCCAGCAGTCAAGCTGAGGGGGAGCAAGAGACCCAGTACTTC CASSQAEGEQETQYF
TRBJ2-2 . TRBV7-2 . TGTGCCAGCAGCTTATGGGACTCGAACACCGGGGAGCTGTTTTTT CASSLWDSNTGELFF
TRBJ2-2 . TRBV5-1 . TGCGCCAGCAGCTGGGGGACGGCCGGGGAGCTGTTTTTT CASSWGTAGELFF
TRBJ1-2 . TRBV7-8 . TGTGCCAGCAGCTTAGCGGGGGCTGCCTATGGCTACACCTTC CASSLAGAAYGYTF
TRBJ2-3 . TRBV11-2 TRBD1 TGTGCCAGCAACAACAGGGGAGCTAGCACAGATACGCAGTATTTT CASNNRGASTDTQYF
TRBJ1-6 . TRBV5-1 . TGCGCCAGCAGCTCGCTGGGGCAGGGCTTGGGGTCACCCCTCCACTTT CASSSLGQGLGSPLHF
TRBJ2-2 . TRBV18 . TGTGCCAGCTCACCAGTAGCTTCGAACACCGGGGAGCTGTTTTTT CASSPVASNTGELFF
TRBJ2-7 . TRBV4-2 . TGTGCCAGCAGCCAAGACTGGCGGAACTACGAGCAGTACTTC CASSQDWRNYEQYF
TRBJ2-5 . TRBV7-2 . TGTGCCAGCAGCTTATGGGGGCAGCAAGAGACCCAGTACTTC CASSLWGQQETQYF
TRBJ2-1 . TRBV7-3 TRBD2 TGTGCCAGCAGCTGGACCGGGGGGTACAATGAGCAGTTCTTC CASSWTGGYNEQFF
TRBJ2-7 . TRBV7-2 TRBD1 TGTGCCAGCAGCCAAGCGGGACAGGGCCACGAGCAGTACTTC CASSQAGQGHEQYF
TRBJ1-3 . TRBV7-8 . TGTGCCAGCAGCTTAGTGGAGCTGGACACCATATATTTT CASSLVELDTIYF
TRBJ1-1 . TRBV5-1 . TGCGCCAGCGCGGACCAGGGCATGAACACTGAAGCTTTCTTT CASADQGMNTEAFF
TRBJ2-3 . TRBV29-1 . TGCAGCGTTGATGGTCTTAATAGTAAGGCAGATACGCAGTATTTT CSVDGLNSKADTQYF
TRBJ2-7 . TRBV7-2 . TGTGCCAGCAGCTTAGGAGTTACGAGGCGCGAGCAGTACTTC CASSLGVTRREQYF
TRBJ2-7 . TRBV25-1 . TGTGCCAGCAGTGACCCTGGAGGGAGAGGCAACGAGCAGTACTTC CASSDPGGRGNEQYF
TRBJ2-2 . TRBV18 TRBD1 TGTGCCAGCTCCGCAGGGGGCGGGGAGCTGTTTTTT CASSAGGGELFF
TRBJ2-7 . TRBV14 TRBD2 TGTGCCAGCAGCCCCTTAGCGGGAGGGTCTTGGTACGAGCAGTACTTC CASSPLAGGSWYEQYF
TRBJ1-2 . TRBV5-1 . TGCGCCAGCAGCTTGGCCGGGGCTGCATTCTCTAACTATGGCTACACCTTC CASSLAGAAFSNYGYTF